The entry below describes one TCR beta chain. Clones were read by immunoSEQ multiplex PCR, and TCRdb kept only the in-frame ones, dropping some. The profile shows roughly 550,000 clones, about 80% of them singletons. V was pared by 1 base and J by 2 bases, with 13 bases between. The CDR3 sequence is 15 residues long. Germline V gives CDR1 GTSNPN, CDR2 SVGIG (reference sequence). These data come from a study of shared T cell receptors in the human thymus. This sample was also put to use in a study of human thymus T cells.

The specimen sequenced was thymocytes. This clonotype was sampled from a boy under three years old with a congenital heart defect. The chain carries TRBV30 and TRBJ2-3, with D possibly being TRBD2 (6 bases). For the CDR3, the DNA is TGTGCCTGGAGTGGCAGGGACTCGGTCACAGATACGCAGTATTTT. Amino acids: CAWSGRDSVTDTQYF.